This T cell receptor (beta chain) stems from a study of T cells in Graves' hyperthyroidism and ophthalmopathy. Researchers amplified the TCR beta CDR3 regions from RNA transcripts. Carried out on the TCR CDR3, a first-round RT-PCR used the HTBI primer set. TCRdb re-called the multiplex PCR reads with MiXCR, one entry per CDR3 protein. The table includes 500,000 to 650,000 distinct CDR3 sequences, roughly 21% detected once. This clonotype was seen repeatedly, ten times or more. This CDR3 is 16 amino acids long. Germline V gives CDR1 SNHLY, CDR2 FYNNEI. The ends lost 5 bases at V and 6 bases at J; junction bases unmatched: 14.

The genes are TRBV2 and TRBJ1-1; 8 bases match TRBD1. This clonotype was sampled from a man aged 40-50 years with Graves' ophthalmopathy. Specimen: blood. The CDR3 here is CASSTPRDRHSPEAFF. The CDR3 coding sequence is TGTGCCAGCAGTACACCTAGGGACAGGCACTCGCCTGAAGCTTTCTTT. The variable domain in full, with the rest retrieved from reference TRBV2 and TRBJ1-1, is EPEVTQTPSHQVTQMGQEVILRCVPISNHLYFYWYRQILGQKVEFLVSFYNNEISEKSEIFDDQFSVERPDGSNFTLKIRSTKLEDSAMYFCASSTPRDRHSPEAFFGQGTRLTVV.